A selection of T cell receptor beta chains follows, all from one sample in a study of T cell clones after liver transplantation. Produced via immunoSEQ multiplex PCR; TCRdb's table is partial and in-frame only. The table includes approximately 51,000 clones, approximately 87% detected once. The sample in question was CD8+ T cells from blood, obtained 12 months after liver transplant. Every receptor here comes from a human patient who received a liver transplant. Some T cells may be supplied by the graft donor. Each CDR3 is given with its conserved first and last residue. D genes are given only for firm matches. Some rows have no size entry. The others give once, few or many, or a class for an expanded clone.

j_gene: TRBJ1-1; d_gene: TRBD1; v_gene: TRBV11-2; abundance: -; len: 14; CDR3nt: TGTGCCAGCAGCCCAGGACAGGGTCATACTGAAGCTTTCTTT; CDR3aa: CASSPGQGHTEAFF
j_gene: TRBJ2-2; d_gene: TRBD1; v_gene: TRBV10-3; abundance: -; len: 14; CDR3nt: TGTGCCATCAGTGAGTCCACAGGGGCCGGGGAGCTGTTTTTT; CDR3aa: CAISESTGAGELFF
j_gene: TRBJ2-2; d_gene: TRBD2; v_gene: TRBV2; abundance: -; len: 16; CDR3nt: TGTGCCAGCAGCGCCACTAGCGGGAGGCGGACCGGGGAGCTGTTTTTT; CDR3aa: CASSATSGRRTGELFF
j_gene: TRBJ2-7; d_gene: -; v_gene: TRBV7-2; abundance: many; len: 14; CDR3nt: TGTGCCAGCAGCTTAATTGTCTCAGCCGGGGAGCAGTACTTC; CDR3aa: CASSLIVSAGEQYF
j_gene: TRBJ1-1; d_gene: -; v_gene: TRBV4-3; abundance: -; len: 13; CDR3nt: TGCGCCAGCAGCCAACAGGGACGCTCTGAAGCTTTCTTT; CDR3aa: CASSQQGRSEAFF
j_gene: TRBJ2-7; d_gene: TRBD2; v_gene: TRBV9; abundance: once; len: 16; CDR3nt: TGTGCCAGCAGGTCCCCGGGGCTAGCGGAGGACTACGAGCAGTACTTC; CDR3aa: CASRSPGLAEDYEQYF
j_gene: TRBJ1-2; d_gene: -; v_gene: TRBV19; abundance: few; len: 13; CDR3nt: TGTGCCAGTAGTATGAACGGGTTTTGGGGCTACACCTTC; CDR3aa: CASSMNGFWGYTF
j_gene: TRBJ2-1; d_gene: -; v_gene: TRBV29-1; abundance: once; len: 11; CDR3nt: TGCAGCGCCAGAAAGGTCAATGAGCAGTTCTTC; CDR3aa: CSARKVNEQFF
j_gene: TRBJ2-3; d_gene: -; v_gene: TRBV4-3; abundance: -; len: 17; CDR3nt: TGCGCCAGCAGCCAAGATCGCCTAGGAGTATCTTGGGATACGCAGTATTTT; CDR3aa: CASSQDRLGVSWDTQYF
j_gene: TRBJ1-2; d_gene: TRBD1; v_gene: TRBV27; abundance: -; len: 13; CDR3nt: TGTGCCAGCAGTTTCGGACAGGCCTATGGCTACACCTTC; CDR3aa: CASSFGQAYGYTF
j_gene: TRBJ2-2; d_gene: TRBD1; v_gene: TRBV6-5; abundance: -; len: 14; CDR3nt: TGTGCCAGCAGTTACTCGACAGGGGCCGGGGAGCTGTTTTTT; CDR3aa: CASSYSTGAGELFF
j_gene: TRBJ2-7; d_gene: TRBD2; v_gene: TRBV28; abundance: -; len: 15; CDR3nt: TGTGCCAGCAGTTGGTACGGACTAGCGACAGACGAGCAGTACTTC; CDR3aa: CASSWYGLATDEQYF
j_gene: TRBJ2-5; d_gene: TRBD1; v_gene: TRBV5-6; abundance: few; len: 13; CDR3nt: TGTGCCAGCAGCTTGGACAGGGGGGAGACCCAGTACTTC; CDR3aa: CASSLDRGETQYF
j_gene: TRBJ2-7; d_gene: -; v_gene: TRBV11-1; abundance: -; len: 12; CDR3nt: TGTGCCAGCAGCCCTGGCCTATACGAGCAGTACTTC; CDR3aa: CASSPGLYEQYF
j_gene: TRBJ1-4; d_gene: -; v_gene: TRBV27; abundance: -; len: 15; CDR3nt: TGTGCCAGCAGTCCAAAGGGGGAGGTATATGAAAAACTGTTTTTT; CDR3aa: CASSPKGEVYEKLFF
j_gene: TRBJ2-7; d_gene: TRBD2; v_gene: TRBV15; abundance: -; len: 16; CDR3nt: TGTGCCACCAGCAGAGGGTCGGGAGGGGAAACCTACGAGCAGTACTTC; CDR3aa: CATSRGSGGETYEQYF
j_gene: TRBJ2-2; d_gene: -; v_gene: TRBV4-1; abundance: -; len: 13; CDR3nt: TGCGCCAGCAGCCAAGAGCCCACCGGGGAGCTGTTTTTT; CDR3aa: CASSQEPTGELFF
j_gene: TRBJ2-3; d_gene: TRBD1; v_gene: TRBV6-5; abundance: -; len: 14; CDR3nt: TGTGCCAGCAGTCCGGGACAGAGGGCAGATACGCAGTATTTT; CDR3aa: CASSPGQRADTQYF
j_gene: TRBJ2-7; d_gene: TRBD2; v_gene: TRBV27; abundance: once; len: 14; CDR3nt: TGTGCCAGCAGTTTTGTTGGCGGGGGCTACGAGCAGTACTTC; CDR3aa: CASSFVGGGYEQYF
j_gene: TRBJ1-1; d_gene: -; v_gene: TRBV28; abundance: -; len: 12; CDR3nt: TGTGCCAGCAGTTCATGGATCACTGAAGCTTTCTTT; CDR3aa: CASSSWITEAFF
j_gene: TRBJ2-7; d_gene: TRBD1; v_gene: TRBV6-5; abundance: -; len: 13; CDR3nt: TGTGCCAGCAACGACAGGGTAACCTACGAGCAGTACTTC; CDR3aa: CASNDRVTYEQYF
j_gene: TRBJ2-1; d_gene: TRBD2; v_gene: TRBV2; abundance: -; len: 15; CDR3nt: TGTGCCAGCAGAACCACGACTAGCGGGAACAATGAGCAGTTCTTC; CDR3aa: CASRTTTSGNNEQFF
j_gene: TRBJ1-1; d_gene: -; v_gene: TRBV7-6; abundance: -; len: 15; CDR3nt: TGTGCCAGCAGCTTAGGGGGACCCCTGAACACTGAAGCTTTCTTT; CDR3aa: CASSLGGPLNTEAFF
j_gene: TRBJ1-1; d_gene: -; v_gene: TRBV28; abundance: -; len: 16; CDR3nt: TGTGCCAGCAGTTTAGCCAGAGACTCCTTGAACACTGAAGCTTTCTTT; CDR3aa: CASSLARDSLNTEAFF
j_gene: TRBJ1-1; d_gene: -; v_gene: TRBV5-1; abundance: -; len: 14; CDR3nt: TGCGCCAGCAGCTTAGGTAGCAGCAACACTGAAGCTTTCTTT; CDR3aa: CASSLGSSNTEAFF
j_gene: TRBJ1-1; d_gene: -; v_gene: TRBV27; abundance: once; len: 15; CDR3nt: TGTGCCAGCAGTTTATGGGGGGCGAGGGACACTGAAGCTTTCTTT; CDR3aa: CASSLWGARDTEAFF